The 8 T cell receptor beta chains below were found in one sample sequenced in a study of identical twins. TCRdb re-derived calls from the 5' RACE reads in MiXCR, one entry per CDR3 protein. The sample holds 1.5 million to 2 million distinct CDR3 sequences, under 35% seen once. Sequenced input: cord blood. These receptor sequences come from a newborn girl in good health.

In DNA form, the CDR3 reads TGTGCCAGCAGCTCCGACAGGGGGGCTTACTATGGCTACACCTTC. Translated, it gives CASSSDRGAYYGYTF. V usage is TRBV6-5 and J usage is TRBJ1-2; 9 bases agree with TRBD1. Germline V lookup: CDR1 MNHEY, CDR2 SVGAGI. The CDR3 consists of 15 residues. After removal of 6 bases from V and 3 bases from J, the junction contained 8 bases not matched to a gene.

The chain is built from TRBV10-2 and TRBJ2-3, with TRBD1 as a possible D gene (6 bases). CDR3 length equals 19 residues. The germline gives CDR1 WSHSY, CDR2 SAAADI. Trimming removed 0 bases from V and 0 bases from J, with 19 bases in between. Here the CDR3 DNA reads TGCGCCAGCAGTGAGTCGGTAACTTTGAGGGGGTTGAGCACAGATACGCAGTATTTT. Its translation: CASSESVTLRGLSTDTQYF.

This clonotype was seen repeatedly, ten times or more. J is TRBJ2-3 and V is TRBV9; 14 nucleotides line up with TRBD2. J gave up 6 bases and V 4 bases, and 4 bases lay outside the gene matches. The CDR3 length is 15 residues. Germline CDR1 and CDR2: SGDLS and YYNGEE. The CDR3 spells CASSTRLAGGDTQYF. The CDR3 DNA reads TGTGCCAGCAGCACGCGACTAGCGGGAGGGGATACGCAGTATTTT.

This rearrangement joins TRBV5-1 to TRBJ1-1, with 7 bases aligning to TRBD1. The CDR3 sequence is 15 residues long. CDR1 SGHRS and CDR2 YFSETQ come from the germline V gene. Losses at the gene ends were 1 base for V and 4 bases for J; bases not matched to a gene: 7. Here the CDR3 DNA reads TGCGCCAGCAGCTTGATCACAGGGGCCGCCACTGAAGCTTTCTTT. As protein: CASSLITGAATEAFF.

The genes are TRBV20-1 and TRBJ2-1; no firm D call. This CDR3 comprises 11 residues. Trimming shortened V by 3 bases and J by 12 bases, and 12 bases separated the two germline ends. The germline CDR1 and CDR2 sequences are DFQATT and SNEGSKA (reference sequence). CDR3 residues: CSASIIGRQFF. The CDR3 DNA reads TGCAGTGCTAGTATCATCGGGCGGCAGTTCTTC.

The rearrangement uses TRBV18 and TRBJ2-7; the match to TRBD2 covers 7 bases. Germline V lookup: CDR1 KGHSH, CDR2 LQKENI. There are 16 residues in the CDR3. Germline trimming cut 1 base from V and 2 bases from J; bases unmatched to any gene: 8. As DNA, the CDR3 is TGTGCCAGCTCACCACTTGGGACTACGATAACCTACGAGCAGTACTTC. It yields the protein CASSPLGTTITYEQYF.

This rearrangement joins TRBV20-1 to TRBJ2-1; 7 nucleotides agree with TRBD2. Judging by the DNA end, TRBJ2-7 fits better; the J call may be wrong. Germline assignment: CDR1 DFQATT and CDR2 SNEGSKA (reference sequence). The CDR3 length is 13 residues. The chain's CDR3 is CSARNGGYNEQYF. CDR3 bases: TGCAGTGCTAGGAACGGGGGGTACAATGAGCAGTACTTC.

The J gene is TRBJ2-1, the V gene TRBV20-1, with D possibly being TRBD1 (5 bases). The DNA end is more similar to TRBJ2-7, so the J call may be wrong. This CDR3 has 16 amino acids. In germline, CDR1 is DFQATT, CDR2 SNEGSKA (reference sequence). The CDR3 reads CSARDPMGRSYNEQYF. DNA for the CDR3: TGCAGTGCTAGGGACCCCATGGGGCGCTCCTACAATGAGCAGTACTTC.